The 30 T cell receptor beta chains below were found in one sample sequenced in a study of OX40 agonist ivuxolimab in advanced cancers. The data were produced by immunoSEQ multiplex PCR, yet TCRdb's version contains in-frame clones alone and is incomplete. Of around 60,000 clones in the sample, more than 80% were seen once. This material consisted of CD4+ or CD8+ T cells sorted from blood, taken in a trial of the OX40 agonist ivuxolimab. The receptors derive from an adult with an advanced solid tumor such as melanoma, head and neck, liver or kidney cancer.

CDR3 DNA sequence: TGTGCCAGCAGTTCCTTTCGGGACATCCTGTCTCGCGAGCAGTACTTC. Its protein is CASSSFRDILSREQYF. J is TRBJ2-7 and V is TRBV6-5, with D perhaps TRBD1 (6 bases). This CDR3 contains 16 residues. The V gene's germline CDR1 is MNHEY and CDR2 SVGAGI. The germline V and J ends were trimmed by 4 bases and 6 bases, with 22 bases remaining between them.

This clone was seen a handful of times. This sequence joins TRBV7-3 and TRBJ2-7; D remains ambiguous. V lost 1 base and J 4 bases, leaving 14 bases between the germline ends. CDR1 SGHTA and CDR2 FQGTGA come from the germline V gene. This CDR3 contains 15 residues. The CDR3 nucleotides are TGTGCCAGCAGCTTAAATTCAAACTGGCGGTACGAGCAGTACTTC. This codes for CASSLNSNWRYEQYF.

This sequence joins TRBV2 and TRBJ1-4; 10 bases are shared with TRBD1. Germline-derived CDR1 and CDR2 are SNHLY and FYNNEI. With 4 bases clipped from V and 11 bases from J, the junction kept 7 bases outside the gene matches. The CDR3 extends over 14 amino acids. The CDR3 here is CASSVDRGLGKLFF. The CDR3 DNA follows: TGTGCCAGCAGTGTCGACAGGGGGCTTGGGAAACTGTTTTTT.

The rearrangement joins TRBV5-4 to TRBJ2-3; 11 positions agree with TRBD2. Trimming at V came to 5 bases and at J to 0 bases, leaving 5 bases not matched to a gene. The CDR3 length is 16 residues. CDR1 and CDR2 from the germline V gene are SGHNT and YYREEE (reference sequence). This chain's CDR3 is CASSLAGGRSTDTQYF. CDR3 in DNA: TGTGCCAGCAGTCTAGCGGGAGGAAGGAGCACAGATACGCAGTATTTT.

J is TRBJ2-2 and V is TRBV7-6; D not certain. The CDR3 runs to 15 residues. Per the germline V gene, CDR1 is SGHVS and CDR2 is FNYEAQ. V was clipped by 3 bases and J by 2 bases, with 10 bases between them. The CDR3 reads CASSLSAPNTGELFF. The CDR3 DNA sequence: TGTGCCAGCAGCTTGTCAGCCCCTAACACCGGGGAGCTGTTTTTT.

This clone was seen just once. The rearrangement uses TRBV6-6 and TRBJ2-7; weak D call: TRBD2 (6 bases). This CDR3 region has 15 residues. The germline V and J ends were trimmed by 5 bases and 3 bases, with 17 bases remaining between them. The V gene's germline CDR1 is MNHNY and CDR2 SVGAGI (reference sequence). This CDR3 is CASSPVPGGLYEQYF. Written as DNA, the CDR3 is TGTGCCAGCAGTCCCGTCCCTGGGGGACTCTACGAGCAGTACTTC.

The chain combines TRBV12-5 with TRBJ1-2, with a tentative D call TRBD1 (5 bases). The CDR3 has 13 amino acids. V dropped 3 bases and J dropped 2 bases, with 7 bases sitting between them. CDR1 LGHNT and CDR2 FRNRAP come from the germline V gene. The CDR3 sequence: CASGLSGNYGYTF. Written as DNA, the CDR3 is TGTGCTAGTGGTTTATCAGGGAACTATGGCTACACCTTC.

The CDR3 loop reads CSAADTGYTF. The CDR3 nucleotides are TGCAGTGCAGCGGACACCGGCTACACCTTC. This chain joins TRBV20-1 and TRBJ1-2, with D possibly matching TRBD1 (5 bases). V lost 6 bases and J lost 8, with 10 bases in between. Germline assignment: CDR1 DFQATT and CDR2 SNEGSKA (reference sequence). The CDR3 spans 10 residues.

This clone turned up a few times. The chain carries TRBV13 and TRBJ2-7; 11 bases match TRBD2. The CDR3 spans 16 residues. Looked up from germline, CDR1 is PRHDT and CDR2 is FYEKMQ (reference sequence). The V and J ends lost 4 bases and 0 bases, in that order; junction bases with no gene match: 5. The CDR3 nucleotides read TGTGCCAGCAGCTCCTACGGGACTAGCGGCTCCTACGAGCAGTACTTC. Translation: CASSSYGTSGSYEQYF.

The chain employs TRBV6-5 and TRBJ1-2; maybe TRBD1 (6 bases). V was cut by 4 bases and J by 3 bases, with 12 bases left in between. Germline CDR1 is MNHEY and CDR2 is SVGAGI. The CDR3 is made up of 14 amino acids. The CDR3 coding sequence is TGTGCCAGCAGTTCTTCACAGGGAGACTATGGCTACACCTTC. Protein: CASSSSQGDYGYTF.

The gene calls are TRBV7-9 and TRBJ1-1; D is undetermined. The length of the CDR3 is 13 residues. The germline V gene has CDR1 SEHNR and CDR2 FQNEAQ (reference sequence). Trimming cost V 1 base and J 5 bases, with 8 bases left between them. The CDR3 sequence: CASSLVGETEAFF. The CDR3 DNA follows: TGTGCCAGCAGCTTAGTCGGTGAAACTGAAGCTTTCTTT.

The chain uses TRBV7-9 and TRBJ2-1, with 9 bases matching TRBD1. V shed 8 bases and J 9 bases; nucleotides not matched to a gene: 14. The germline V gene encodes CDR1 SEHNR and CDR2 FQNEAQ (reference sequence). There are 15 residues in the CDR3. CDR3 in DNA: TGTGCCAGCGTCGACAGGGGGAATATCCTCAGTGAGCAGTTCTTC. Residues: CASVDRGNILSEQFF.

The rearrangement joins TRBV5-8 to TRBJ2-3, with a possible D match to TRBD2 (6 bases). Trimming removed 4 bases from V and 0 bases from J, with 9 bases in between. The CDR3 covers 14 residues. Germline values: CDR1 SGHTS, CDR2 YDEGEE. The CDR3 bases are TGTGCCAGCAGCGTCGGGACTAGCACAGATACGCAGTATTTT. Translating gives CASSVGTSTDTQYF.

The V and J genes are TRBV7-2 and TRBJ2-3; D unclear. CDR3 size: 15 residues. Germline CDR1 reads SGHTA; CDR2 reads FQGNSA. V was shortened by 1 base and J by 0 bases, with 8 bases between the two germline ends. The CDR3 region is CASSLDVGSTDTQYF. Here the CDR3 DNA reads TGTGCCAGCAGCTTAGACGTGGGCAGCACAGATACGCAGTATTTT. The full variable domain, with the rest looked up from reference TRBV7-2 and TRBJ2-3, is GAGVSQSPSNKVTEKGKDVELRCDPISGHTALYWYRQSLGQGLEFLIYFQGNSAPDKSGLPSDRFSAERTGGSVSTLTIQRTQQEDSAVYLCASSLDVGSTDTQYFGPGTRLTVL.

The chain couples TRBV5-5 to TRBJ1-1, with TRBD1 matching 7 bases. The junction had 8 bases not matched to a gene; V was cut back by 4 bases and J by 5 bases. In germline, CDR1 is SGHKS, CDR2 YYEKEE (reference sequence). CDR3 size: 14 residues. CDR3 protein: CASSREGARTEAFF. For the CDR3, the DNA is TGTGCCAGCAGCCGGGAGGGGGCGAGAACTGAAGCTTTCTTT.

The chain couples TRBV9 to TRBJ1-3, with no clear D. Between the trimmed V and J ends, which lost 0 bases and 2 bases, there was a span of 12 bases. The CDR3 has 16 residues. The germline CDR1 and CDR2 sequences are SGDLS and YYNGEE. Here the CDR3 DNA reads TGTGCCAGCAGCGTAGCTAGTCAAGGCGCTGGAAACACCATATATTTT. It specifies CASSVASQGAGNTIYF.

This chain links TRBV5-4 with TRBJ2-2, with D maybe TRBD2 (6 bases). Trimming removed 4 bases at V and 4 bases at J, with 14 bases between. This CDR3 spans 15 amino acids. The germline V gene has CDR1 SGHNT and CDR2 YYREEE (reference sequence). CDR3 nucleotides: TGTGCCAGCAGCGCAACAATCGGGGGCACCGGGGAGCTGTTTTTT. This gives the protein CASSATIGGTGELFF.

The count of this clone is one. V usage is TRBV9 and J usage is TRBJ1-1; weak D call: TRBD1 (5 bases). Per the germline V gene, CDR1 is SGDLS and CDR2 is YYNGEE. The CDR3 consists of 14 residues. V was pared by 0 bases and J by 2 bases, with 8 bases between. Here the CDR3 DNA reads TGTGCCAGCAGCGTAGGGGGCGTAAACACTGAAGCTTTCTTT. This encodes CASSVGGVNTEAFF.

The chain couples TRBV30 to TRBJ2-7; 10 bases align to TRBD1. The CDR3 totals 12 residues. The junction had 2 bases not matched to a gene; V was cut back by 2 bases and J by 7 bases. Germline V gives CDR1 GTSNPN, CDR2 SVGIG (reference sequence). Here the CDR3 reads CAWSWDRGEQYF. In DNA, the CDR3 is TGTGCCTGGAGTTGGGACAGGGGAGAGCAGTACTTC.

The V gene is TRBV7-3, the J gene TRBJ2-5; no firm D call. V was cut by 0 bases and J by 5 bases, with 7 bases left in between. Germline V lookup: CDR1 SGHTA, CDR2 FQGTGA. This CDR3 is 13 amino acids long. The CDR3 reads CASSLTSRETQYF. CDR3 bases: TGTGCCAGCAGCTTAACCAGCCGCGAGACCCAGTACTTC.

In DNA form, the CDR3 reads TGTGCCAGCAGCCCGGGGACTTTATACGAGCAGTACTTC. Its translation is CASSPGTLYEQYF. The chain links TRBV5-4 to TRBJ2-7; tentatively, D is TRBD2 (6 bases). Germline V gene data show CDR1 as SGHNT and CDR2 as YYREEE (reference sequence). The length of the CDR3 is 13 residues. V lost 4 bases to trimming and J lost 4 bases, with 12 bases between them.

DNA for the CDR3: TGTGCCAGCAGCCTACTGGGGACAGGGAACTATGGCTACACCTTC. The encoded protein is CASSLLGTGNYGYTF. The rearrangement uses TRBV7-9 and TRBJ1-2; 9 bases map to TRBD1. Trimming removed 5 bases from V and 2 bases from J; junction bases left unmatched: 6. Germline V CDR1 and CDR2: SEHNR, FQNEAQ (reference sequence). CDR3 length: 15 residues. Variable domain in full (rest from reference TRBV7-9 and TRBJ1-2): DTGVSQNPRHKITKRGQNVTFRCDPISEHNRLYWYRQTLGQGPEFLTYFQNEAQLEKSRLLSDRFSAERPKGSFSTLEIQRTEQGDSAMYLCASSLLGTGNYGYTFGSGTRLTVV.

This clone was seen only once. The CDR3 is CASSRGGQVENEKLFF. The CDR3 DNA is TGTGCCAGCAGCCGGGGGGGACAGGTGGAAAATGAAAAACTGTTTTTT. This rearrangement joins TRBV5-4 to TRBJ1-4; 8 bases are shared with TRBD1. With V trimmed by 4 bases and J by 5 bases, 10 bases remained unmatched. This CDR3 is built from 16 residues. The germline V gene encodes CDR1 SGHNT and CDR2 YYREEE (reference sequence).

This clone was counted between two and nine times. The chain has TRBV9 and TRBJ2-7; D is unclear. CDR1 and CDR2 (germline): SGDLS, YYNGEE. V shed 0 bases and J shed 1 base, with 11 bases lying between them. CDR3 length: 15 residues. CDR3 sequence (DNA): TGTGCCAGCAGCGTAGAGGTGGTTGGGTCCTACGAGCAGTACTTC. Residues: CASSVEVVGSYEQYF. Variable domain in full (rest from reference TRBV9 and TRBJ2-7): DSGVTQTPKHLITATGQRVTLRCSPRSGDLSVYWYQQSLDQGLQFLIQYYNGEERAKGNILERFSAQQFPDLHSELNLSSLELGDSALYFCASSVEVVGSYEQYFGPGTRLTVT.

This chain links TRBV19 with TRBJ2-1, with 8 positions matching TRBD2. CDR3 size: 15 residues. The germline V gene encodes CDR1 LNHDA and CDR2 SQIVND (reference sequence). Trimming cost V 3 bases and J 3 bases; bases outside gene matches: 4. Here the CDR3 DNA reads TGTGCCAGTAGTATTGACAGCGGGAGCTACAATGAGCAGTTCTTC. Its protein product is CASSIDSGSYNEQFF.

The V gene is TRBV6-1, the J gene TRBJ1-4, with 7 bases fitting TRBD1. The CDR3 consists of 14 residues. Germline lookup yields CDR1 MNHNS and CDR2 SASEGT. The J segment lost 9 bases and the V segment lost 1 base, leaving 5 bases of the junction unmatched. The CDR3 DNA reads TGTGCCAGCAGTGAAGGAGGGGGCGTGAAAAAACTGTTTTTT. It codes for CASSEGGGVKKLFF.

The chain carries TRBV27 and TRBJ2-1; 12 bases map to TRBD2. The CDR3 has 15 amino acids. Germline CDR1 reads MNHEY; CDR2 reads SMNVEV (reference sequence). Germline trimming cut 5 bases from V and 4 bases from J; bases unmatched to any gene: 3. The CDR3 reads CASSAGLAGYNEQFF. CDR3 in DNA: TGTGCCAGCAGTGCTGGACTAGCGGGGTACAATGAGCAGTTCTTC.

The chain links TRBV6-6 to TRBJ2-2; D is unresolved. This CDR3 region has 13 residues. Between the trimmed V and J ends, which lost 2 bases and 5 bases, there was a span of 6 bases. CDR1 MNHNY and CDR2 SVGAGI come from the germline V gene (reference sequence). The CDR3 nucleotides are TGTGCCAGCAGTTACGGGGAAACCGGGGAGCTGTTTTTT. Translating gives CASSYGETGELFF.

The chain couples TRBV4-1 to TRBJ1-1; the D is unclear. This CDR3 region has 15 residues. V was clipped by 1 base and J by 3 bases, with 12 bases between them. Germline CDR1 reads MGHRA; CDR2 reads YSYEKL. Written as DNA, the CDR3 is TGCGCCAGCAGCCAAGTACCCAATCTGGACACTGAAGCTTTCTTT. Amino acid sequence: CASSQVPNLDTEAFF.

The chain recombines TRBV7-3 with TRBJ2-7; no clear D. Germline loops: CDR1 SGHTA, CDR2 FQGTGA. The CDR3 has 12 amino acids. V lost 5 bases and J lost 0, with 5 bases in between. The DNA of the CDR3 is TGTGCCAGCAGCCCAAGCTCCTACGAGCAGTACTTC. Translated: CASSPSSYEQYF. Full variable domain (rest looked up from reference TRBV7-3 and TRBJ2-7): GAGVSQTPSNKVTEKGKYVELRCDPISGHTALYWYRQSLGQGPEFLIYFQGTGAADDSGLPNDRFFAVRPEGSVSTLKIQRTERGDSAVYLCASSPSSYEQYFGPGTRLTVT.